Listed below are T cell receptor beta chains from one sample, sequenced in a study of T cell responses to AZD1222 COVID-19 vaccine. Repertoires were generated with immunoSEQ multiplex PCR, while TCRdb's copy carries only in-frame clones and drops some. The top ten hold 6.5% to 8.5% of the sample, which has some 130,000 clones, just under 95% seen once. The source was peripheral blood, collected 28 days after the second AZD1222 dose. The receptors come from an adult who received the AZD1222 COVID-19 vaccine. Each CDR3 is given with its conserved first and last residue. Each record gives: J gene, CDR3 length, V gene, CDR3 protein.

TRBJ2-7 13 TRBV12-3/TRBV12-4 CASSFSVAYEQYF
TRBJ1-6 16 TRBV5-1 CASSLDIYARNSPLHF
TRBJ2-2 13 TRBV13 CASSLVGSGELFF
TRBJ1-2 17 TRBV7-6 CASSLFTGGAKNYGYTF
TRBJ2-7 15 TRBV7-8 CASSIGLAGTYEQYF
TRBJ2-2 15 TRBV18 CASSPKLSGTGELFF
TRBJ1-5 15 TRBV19 CASQDRAYSNQPQHF
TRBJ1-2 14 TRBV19 CASSEQRTGLGYTF
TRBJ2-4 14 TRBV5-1 CASTKGQGRNIQYF
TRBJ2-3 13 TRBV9 CASSGGGTDTQYF
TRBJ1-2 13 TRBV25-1 CASSLHSNYGYTF
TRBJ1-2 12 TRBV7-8 CASGRESYGYTF
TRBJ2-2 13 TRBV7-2 CATHLGYTGELFF
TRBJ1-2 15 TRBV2 CASSEAPTGDYGYTF
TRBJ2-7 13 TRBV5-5 CASSWSGSYEQYF
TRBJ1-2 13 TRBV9 CASSVDVGYGYTF
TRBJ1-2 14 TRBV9 CASSTEGQGYGYTF
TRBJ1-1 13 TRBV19 CASSPGLNTEAFF
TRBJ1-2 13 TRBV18 CASSPFYDGDYTF
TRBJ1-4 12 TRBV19 CASRTGKEKLFF
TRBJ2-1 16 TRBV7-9 CASSLSGLAGNNEQFF
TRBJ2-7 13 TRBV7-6 CASSLAREDQQYF
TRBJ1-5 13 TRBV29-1 CSVEGAGDQPQHF
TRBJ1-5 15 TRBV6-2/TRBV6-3 CASSHGGSGGQPQHF
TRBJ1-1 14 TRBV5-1 CASSGTDTNTEAFF
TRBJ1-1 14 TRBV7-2 CASSWAGLNTEAFF
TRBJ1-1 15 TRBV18 CASSPPGGFGTEAFF